One sample yielded the 15 T cell receptor beta chains listed below, sequenced in a study of blood T cells in healthy people across ages. Alongside a J-beta primer mix, a sample-barcoded 5' primer served in a second PCR lasting roughly 6 to 11 cycles. TCRdb passed the 5' RACE reads through MiXCR, listing each CDR3 protein once. The sample has some 1.7 million distinct CDR3 sequences, 25% to 30% seen once. Sequencing input: blood. The receptors were sampled from a woman in her 30s in good health.

This clonotype was observed once. DNA for the CDR3: TGTGCCAGACGCTCTACTAGCGGGAGGGGAGATACGCAGTATTTT. Translation: CARRSTSGRGDTQYF. The V gene is TRBV2, the J gene TRBJ2-3, with 13 bases fitting TRBD2. Germline CDR1 is SNHLY and CDR2 is FYNNEI. The CDR3 is made up of 15 amino acids. The V gene end was trimmed by 9 bases and the J gene end by 5 bases; junction bases not matched to a gene: 8.

The chain has TRBV11-2 and TRBJ2-3; D may match TRBD1 or TRBD2 (6 bases each). V was cut by 2 bases and J by 1 base, with 10 bases left in between. This CDR3 region has 15 residues. Germline assignment: CDR1 SGHAT and CDR2 FQNNGV. As DNA, the CDR3 is TGTGCCAGCAGCTTATGGGGGGCGCGCACAGATACGCAGTATTTT. Its protein product is CASSLWGARTDTQYF. The full variable domain, in which reference TRBV11-2 and TRBJ2-3 provide the parts outside the CDR3, is EAGVAQSPRYKIIEKRQSVAFWCNPISGHATLYWYQQILGQGPKLLIQFQNNGVVDDSQLPKDRFSAERLKGVDSTLKIQPAKLEDSAVYLCASSLWGARTDTQYFGPGTRLTVL.

The sample holds a few counts of this clonotype. The J gene is TRBJ2-5, the V gene TRBV7-9, with a possible D match to TRBD2 (5 bases). The CDR3 has 15 residues. V dropped 6 bases and J dropped 3 bases, with 17 bases sitting between them. Germline V lookup: CDR1 SEHNR, CDR2 FQNEAQ (reference sequence). CDR3 loop: CASSYQASFEETQYF. CDR3 in DNA: TGTGCCAGCAGTTACCAAGCTAGCTTCGAAGAGACCCAGTACTTC.

The CDR3 protein is CSVEAGSTDTQYF. The CDR3 nucleotides read TGCAGCGTTGAGGCAGGGAGCACAGATACGCAGTATTTT. The rearrangement joins TRBV29-1 to TRBJ2-3; D might be TRBD1 (5 bases). This CDR3 spans 13 amino acids. Germline V lookup: CDR1 SQVTM, CDR2 ANQGSEA. With 3 bases removed from V and 0 bases from J, the gap between germline ends came to 7 bases.

V and J are TRBV7-9 and TRBJ2-3; no reliable D call. The V and J ends lost 4 bases and 2 bases respectively, with 13 bases between them. CDR3 size: 15 residues. Germline V gene lookup returns CDR1 SEHNR and CDR2 FQNEAQ (reference sequence). The CDR3 protein is CASSSPFSSTDTQYF. CDR3 in DNA: TGTGCCAGCAGCTCCCCTTTCTCCTCCACAGATACGCAGTATTTT.

A note on this clonotype: One end of the junction is discordant with germline, which a read error may explain. The rearrangement uses TRBV5-1 and TRBJ1-3, with D hard to call. Germline lookup yields CDR1 SGHRS and CDR2 YFSETQ. The CDR3 loop spans 17 amino acids. The CDR3 coding sequence is TGCGCCAGCAGCTTTTTGGCAGCGAGCGTCTCTGGAAACACCAGATATTTT. Translating it yields CASSFLAASVSGNTRYF.

The chain recombines TRBV7-2 with TRBJ1-5, with D maybe TRBD1 (5 bases). The CDR3 is 15 residues long. Germline CDR1 and CDR2: SGHTA and FQGNSA. Trimming pared 1 base from V and 9 bases from J, leaving 16 bases between. CDR3 sequence (DNA): TGTGCCAGCAGCTTAGGGGCCGGAACTCAGGGGCCCCAGCATTTT. Amino acid sequence: CASSLGAGTQGPQHF.

This clonotype has just a few counts. The chain recombines TRBV4-1 with TRBJ1-1, with TRBD1 as a possible D gene (5 bases). V lost 5 bases to trimming and J lost 1 base, with 11 bases between them. Germline-derived CDR1 and CDR2 are MGHRA and YSYEKL. This CDR3 has 14 amino acids. The CDR3 nucleotides are TGCGCCAGCAGCGCGGGACTTCGGAACACTGAAGCTTTCTTT. Translating gives CASSAGLRNTEAFF.

This clonotype was counted many times. The CDR3 region has the DNA TGCAGTGCAAAACCGGGACAGGGGGTATTCGGGGCCAACGTCCTGACTTTC. It yields the protein CSAKPGQGVFGANVLTF. The chain joins TRBV20-1 to TRBJ2-6; 11 bases match TRBD1. CDR3 length: 17 amino acids. V lost 6 bases to trimming and J lost 4 bases; unmatched junction nucleotides: 11. The germline V gene has CDR1 DFQATT and CDR2 SNEGSKA (reference sequence).

A few counts support this clonotype. The J gene is TRBJ2-1, the V gene TRBV2, with 9 nucleotides matching TRBD2. The trim removed 7 bases at V and 15 bases at J, leaving 19 bases unmatched. CDR1 and CDR2 from the germline V gene are SNHLY and FYNNEI. The CDR3 is made up of 15 amino acids. CDR3 sequence reads: CASTGVEREAVVRFF. The CDR3 DNA is TGTGCCAGCACGGGGGTGGAGCGGGAGGCGGTAGTTCGGTTCTTC.

This clonotype has only a few counts. The chain has TRBV18 and TRBJ1-5; 7 nucleotides match TRBD1. The CDR3 runs 15 residues. Germline V gene lookup returns CDR1 KGHSH and CDR2 LQKENI. J gave up 4 bases and V 5 bases, and 8 bases lay outside the gene matches. The CDR3 protein is CASSFDRVENQPQHF. In DNA, the CDR3 is TGTGCCAGCTCATTCGACAGGGTAGAGAATCAGCCCCAGCATTTT.

This clonotype was counted at least ten times. This chain joins TRBV20-1 and TRBJ2-7; D unresolved. The CDR3 has 12 amino acids. The V end lost 1 base, the J end lost 4 bases, and 8 bases lay between the germline ends. Germline loops: CDR1 DFQATT, CDR2 SNEGSKA (reference sequence). The CDR3 region has the DNA TGCAGTGCTAGAGCCAGCGATTACGAGCAGTACTTC. It yields the protein CSARASDYEQYF.

As regards this clonotype: A much larger clone is a single base away; this may be a read error. The rearrangement uses TRBV7-2 and TRBJ2-1; perhaps TRBD2 as D (5 bases). CDR1 SGHTA and CDR2 FQGNSA come from the germline V gene. The CDR3 is 15 residues long. Trimming shortened V by 6 bases and J by 13 bases, and 25 bases separated the two germline ends. This CDR3 is CASSSYGRILETQFF. The CDR3 DNA reads TGTGCCAGCAGTTCATACGGACGGATACTAGAGACCCAGTTCTTC.

The chain is built from TRBV20-1 and TRBJ2-1; weak D call: TRBD2 (6 bases). CDR3 length: 15 residues. Between the trimmed V and J ends, which lost 1 base and 0 bases, there was a span of 10 bases. Germline CDR1 DFQATT, CDR2 SNEGSKA (reference sequence). CDR3 in DNA: TGCAGTGCTAGAGGGTCAGCGGGCTCCTACAATGAGCAGTTCTTC. This translates into CSARGSAGSYNEQFF.

This chain joins TRBV2 and TRBJ2-3; TRBD1 matches at 7 bases. CDR1 and CDR2 from the germline V gene are SNHLY and FYNNEI. V gave up 2 bases and J gave up 4 bases; unmatched junction bases: 3. The CDR3 spans 14 residues. The CDR3 region has the DNA TGTGCCAGCAGTGAACCCCAGGGGGCAGATACGCAGTATTTT. Its protein product is CASSEPQGADTQYF.